The rows below give T cell receptor beta chains drawn from one sample of a study of blood T cell repertoires in COVID-19. Measured with immunoSEQ multiplex PCR; TCRdb has only the in-frame clones, and not every one. Of about 190,000 clones listed, more than 85% are singletons. Sequencing was performed on peripheral blood. Receptors were obtained from a woman in her twenties or thirties with active or convalescent COVID-19. Both conserved end residues are part of each CDR3. The order of the fields is D gene, V gene, J gene, clone size, CDR3 DNA, CDR3 protein. D genes are given only for firm matches. Not all rows give a size; the values are once, few, many and, for expanded clones, a class.

TRBD1	TRBV30	TRBJ1-6	NA	TGTGCCTGGAGGCTAGGGGACAGGGATAATTCACCCCTCCACTTT	CAWRLGDRDNSPLHF
TRBD1	TRBV2	TRBJ1-6	few	TGTGCCAGCAGGGAGGACAGGGGAGGGAGTTCACCCCTCCACTTT	CASREDRGGSSPLHF
NA	TRBV30	TRBJ2-5	NA	TGTGCCTGGGGTGGGGGGACCCCTACAAAGGAGACCCAGTACTTC	CAWGGGTPTKETQYF
TRBD1	TRBV3-1/TRBV3-2	TRBJ1-2	NA	TGTGCCAGCAGCCCTCACTATTCCGGGACAGTCAACTATGGCTACACCTTC	CASSPHYSGTVNYGYTF
NA	TRBV7-9	TRBJ2-2	NA	TGTGCCAGCAGCCAGCCGGGACACAATAAGGACGGGGAGCTGTTTTTT	CASSQPGHNKDGELFF
TRBD2	TRBV5-8	TRBJ2-1	once	TGTGCCAGCAGCGGGGGGACTAGCGGGAGCTCCTACAATGAGCAGTTCTTC	CASSGGTSGSSYNEQFF
TRBD2	TRBV6-5	TRBJ2-3	NA	TGTGCCAGCAGTTACTCGGGACTAAGCACAGATACGCAGTATTTT	CASSYSGLSTDTQYF
TRBD1	TRBV30	TRBJ2-7	NA	TGTGCCTGGAGTAGGGGACAGGGGGACACCTACGAGCAGTACTTC	CAWSRGQGDTYEQYF
NA	TRBV29-1	TRBJ1-2	NA	TGCAGCGTGGTTGACAGCTATGGCTACACCTTC	CSVVDSYGYTF
NA	TRBV5-5	TRBJ1-3	NA	TGTGCCAGCAGCTTGAGCGGGACATTGTCCGTATCTTCTGGAAACACCATATATTTT	CASSLSGTLSVSSGNTIYF
NA	TRBV6-1	TRBJ1-5	NA	TGTGCCAGCAGTGAAGCGCCGAGGCCAGATCAGCCCCAGCATTTT	CASSEAPRPDQPQHF